This T cell receptor beta chain was profiled in a study of T cells expressing NK-cell markers. Study-wide background: The study drew TCR beta repertoires from sorted CD3+CD56+NKG2C+, CD3+CD56+NKG2C- and CD3+CD56-NKG2C+ T cells. The study's findings and limits: Four donors likewise had their CD3+CD56-NKG2C+ fraction led by these clonotypes. What remained unclear was the HCMV specificity of expanded NKG2C+ T cell clones.

CDR3 length equals 14 residues. Germline lookup yields CDR1 SQVTM and CDR2 ANQGSEA. TCR beta libraries carry UMIs added by 5'RACE template switching. TCRdb re-called the 5' RACE reads; one entry per CDR3 protein, DNA not given. The sample totals 350,000 to 450,000 distinct CDR3 sequences. As regards this clonotype: The target antigen is unknown.

The gene calls are TRBV29-1 and TRBJ2-3; TCRdb outputs TRBD2, but without DNA this stays unchecked. Input material: blood T cells: a sorted CD56 or NKG2C T cell subset, CD4+ or CD8+ T cells, or bulk PBMC T cells (not recorded which). The source of this sequence is a man aged 18 to 69 in good health. The CDR3 loop reads CSVLGAGQGVTQYF.